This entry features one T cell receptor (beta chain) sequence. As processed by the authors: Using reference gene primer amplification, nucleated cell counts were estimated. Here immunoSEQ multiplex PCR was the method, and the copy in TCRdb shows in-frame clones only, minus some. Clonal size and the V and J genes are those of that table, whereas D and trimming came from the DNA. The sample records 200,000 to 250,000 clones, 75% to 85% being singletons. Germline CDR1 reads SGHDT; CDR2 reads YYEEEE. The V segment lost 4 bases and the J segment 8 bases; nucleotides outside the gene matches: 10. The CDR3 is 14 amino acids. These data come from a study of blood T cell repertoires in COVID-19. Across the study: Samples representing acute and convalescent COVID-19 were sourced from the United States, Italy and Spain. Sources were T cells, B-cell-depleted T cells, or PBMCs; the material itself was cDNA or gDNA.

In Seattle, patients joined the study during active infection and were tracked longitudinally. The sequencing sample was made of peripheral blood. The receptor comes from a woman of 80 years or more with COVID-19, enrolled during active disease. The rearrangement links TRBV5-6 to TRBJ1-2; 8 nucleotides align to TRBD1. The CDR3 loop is CASSGTGALWGYTF. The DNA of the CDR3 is TGTGCCAGCAGCGGGACAGGTGCGCTTTGGGGCTACACCTTC.